This entry lists 18 T cell receptor beta chains sequenced from one sample in a study of T cells after yellow fever vaccination. TCRdb used MiXCR to reprocess the 5' RACE reads, holding one entry per CDR3 protein. The sample holds approximately 260,000 distinct CDR3 sequences, about 5.2% seen once. The sample was CD4+ T cells sorted from PBMCs, taken on the day of the yellow fever booster vaccination. These receptors originate from a man younger than 30 who received the YFV17D yellow fever vaccine.

This sequence joins TRBV19 and TRBJ1-2, with D hard to call. Germline V lookup: CDR1 LNHDA, CDR2 SQIVND (reference sequence). The V end was cut by 5 bases, the J end by 2 bases, with 15 bases between. The length of the CDR3 is 15 residues. The CDR3 DNA sequence: TGTGCCAGTAGTGGCTTCGTGACAACAAACTATGGCTACACCTTC. This gives the protein CASSGFVTTNYGYTF.

This clonotype was seen only a few times. V is TRBV11-2 and J is TRBJ2-7, with TRBD1 identical over 7 bases. Germline-derived CDR1 and CDR2 are SGHAT and FQNNGV. With V trimmed by 4 bases and J by 1 base, 4 bases remained unmatched. The CDR3 length is 14 residues. The CDR3 sequence: CASSYGTESYEQYV. The CDR3 DNA follows: TGTGCCAGCAGCTACGGGACAGAGTCCTACGAGCAGTACGTC.

This clonotype was seen repeatedly, ten times or more. The chain recombines TRBV6-6 with TRBJ1-3, with a tentative D call TRBD1 (6 bases). The germline V gene has CDR1 MNHNY and CDR2 SVGAGI (reference sequence). The CDR3 totals 14 residues. V was clipped by 5 bases and J by 1 base, with 9 bases between them. The CDR3 loop reads CASSRGHSGNTIYF. The CDR3 bases are TGTGCCAGCAGTAGGGGACATTCTGGAAACACCATATATTTT.

This clonotype was found a few times. The V gene is TRBV29-1, the J gene TRBJ2-5; D is unresolved. The CDR3 consists of 14 residues. The V gene's germline CDR1 is SQVTM and CDR2 ANQGSEA. V lost 2 bases and J lost 2, with 12 bases in between. CDR3 coding DNA: TGCAGCGTTGAAAGGCAGAGCATACAAGAGACCCAGTACTTC. Protein sequence: CSVERQSIQETQYF.

This clonotype appeared a few times. The V and J genes are TRBV11-1 and TRBJ1-1, with 9 bases fitting TRBD1. The CDR3 consists of 15 residues. The V segment lost 5 bases and the J segment 4 bases; nucleotides outside the gene matches: 8. CDR1 SGHAT and CDR2 FQDESV come from the germline V gene (reference sequence). The CDR3 DNA reads as TGTGCCAGCAGCCGTCCCGGGACAGGGTCCACTGAAGCTTTCTTT. Its protein product is CASSRPGTGSTEAFF.

This clonotype was found a few times. The chain links TRBV7-2 to TRBJ1-6, with D perhaps matching TRBD1 (5 bases). The CDR3 is 13 residues long. Trimming took 7 bases from V and 9 from J, leaving 13 bases between them. Germline CDR1 SGHTA, CDR2 FQGNSA. The CDR3 nucleotides are TGTGCCAGCACCCAAGGAGGGGTTTCACCCCTCCACTTT. Residues: CASTQGGVSPLHF.

The CDR3 region is CASSSTRGRVGYGYTF. The DNA of the CDR3 is TGTGCCAGCAGCTCGACAAGGGGGCGCGTTGGGTATGGCTACACCTTC. This chain connects TRBV7-2 to TRBJ1-2; 7 positions agree with TRBD1. Germline assignment: CDR1 SGHTA and CDR2 FQGNSA. CDR3 length equals 16 residues. V dropped 4 bases and J dropped 5; count of bases not matched to a gene: 13. The variable domain in full, with the rest retrieved from reference TRBV7-2 and TRBJ1-2, is GAGVSQSPSNKVTEKGKDVELRCDPISGHTALYWYRQSLGQGLEFLIYFQGNSAPDKSGLPSDRFSAERTGGSVSTLTIQRTQQEDSAVYLCASSSTRGRVGYGYTFGSGTRLTVV.

This clonotype was counted between two and nine times. The genes are TRBV3-1 and TRBJ2-1; D is undetermined. The germline V gene has CDR1 LGHDT and CDR2 YNNKEL (reference sequence). Deletions cut 4 bases from V and 0 bases from J, with 10 bases between. The CDR3 length is 15 residues. The CDR3 nucleotides are TGTGCCAGCAGCCCCCGCTTCCCCTCCTACAATGAGCAGTTCTTC. Protein product: CASSPRFPSYNEQFF.

On this clonotype itself: This may be a read error: a much more frequent sequence differs by one nucleotide. The chain recombines TRBV29-1 with TRBJ1-2, with D possibly TRBD1 on 5 matching bases. The length of the CDR3 is 12 residues. CDR1 is SQVTM, CDR2 ANQGSEA, per germline. The CDR3 here is CSDAAGSGGFTF. The CDR3 region has the DNA TGCAGCGACGCCGCAGGGTCGGGAGGCTTCACCTTC.

This clonotype has only a few counts. The J gene is TRBJ2-3, the V gene TRBV6-1; maybe TRBD2 (7 bases). The CDR3 has 13 amino acids. V lost 6 bases, J lost 7 bases, and 14 bases lay in between. CDR1 is MNHNS and CDR2 is SASEGT in the germline V gene. CDR3 DNA: TGTGCCAGCAGGACGGCGGGGGCTTATACGCAGTATTTT. Translating gives CASRTAGAYTQYF.

This clonotype was recorded a few times. The V and J genes are TRBV5-6 and TRBJ1-3, with unresolved D. The CDR3 totals 11 residues. Trimming left V 0 bases short and J 14 bases short, with 9 bases between. The germline CDR1 and CDR2 sequences are SGHDT and YYEEEE. The CDR3 nucleotides are TGTGCCAGCAGCTTGGATCATGTCCTATATTTT. Translating gives CASSLDHVLYF. The full variable domain, its missing parts supplied by reference TRBV5-6 and TRBJ1-3, is DAGVTQSPTHLIKTRGQQVTLRCSPKSGHDTVSWYQQALGQGPQFIFQYYEEEERQRGNFPDRFSGHQFPNYSSELNVNALLLGDSALYLCASSLDHVLYFGEGSWLTVV.

DNA of the CDR3: TGCGCCAGCAGCTTCAGAGGGACAGGAATGAACACTGAAGCTTTCTTT. This sequence encodes CASSFRGTGMNTEAFF. The chain employs TRBV5-1 and TRBJ1-1, with 8 nucleotides matching TRBD1. CDR1 is SGHRS and CDR2 is YFSETQ in the germline V gene. This CDR3 has 16 residues. V was clipped by 2 bases and J by 0 bases; unmatched bases: 6.

The chain recombines TRBV9 with TRBJ2-6; D perhaps matches TRBD1 (5 bases). The CDR3 is 15 residues long. Germline CDR1 is SGDLS and CDR2 is YYNGEE. With 0 bases removed from V and 2 bases from J, the gap between germline ends came to 6 bases. The CDR3 DNA reads as TGTGCCAGCAGCGTAGCAGGGACTGGGGCCAACGTCCTGACTTTC. This sequence encodes CASSVAGTGANVLTF.

The sample holds a few counts of this clonotype. V is TRBV6-1 and J is TRBJ2-5, with 7 bases fitting TRBD2. Germline V CDR1 and CDR2: MNHNS, SASEGT. V lost 5 bases, J lost 4 bases, and 10 bases stayed unmatched. The CDR3 spans 15 residues. As DNA, the CDR3 is TGTGCCAGCAGTCTCGGCGCAACGGGGGGAGAGACCCAGTACTTC. Protein product: CASSLGATGGETQYF.

The chain recombines TRBV5-5 with TRBJ2-1; TRBD1 is a possible D gene (6 bases). With 3 bases removed from V and 7 bases from J, the gap between germline ends came to 17 bases. CDR3 length: 15 amino acids. Germline CDR1 SGHKS, CDR2 YYEKEE (reference sequence). The CDR3 loop reads CASSSHRVPDNEQFF. CDR3 bases: TGTGCCAGCAGCTCTCACAGGGTCCCAGATAATGAGCAGTTCTTC.

In this sample, this clonotype turned up a few times. This CDR3 reads CASSFRQRNQPQHF. DNA of the CDR3: TGTGCCAGCAGTTTTAGACAGCGTAATCAGCCCCAGCATTTT. The chain has TRBV28 and TRBJ1-5; possibly TRBD1 for D (5 bases). V was shortened by 3 bases and J by 4 bases, with 10 bases between the two germline ends. Germline loops: CDR1 MDHEN, CDR2 SYDVKM. The CDR3 is 14 amino acids.

This clonotype appeared many times. The rearrangement uses TRBV5-4 and TRBJ2-2, with 11 bases lining up with TRBD2. The V segment lost 4 bases and the J segment 0 bases; nucleotides outside the gene matches: 2. The CDR3 totals 16 residues. The germline CDR1 and CDR2 sequences are SGHNT and YYREEE (reference sequence). CDR3 bases: TGTGCCAGCAGCCCACTAGCGGGGGCGAACACCGGGGAGCTGTTTTTT. This translates into CASSPLAGANTGELFF.

This clonotype has more than one count but fewer than ten. The J gene is TRBJ2-3, the V gene TRBV5-5; 13 bases align to TRBD2. CDR3 length equals 15 residues. Looked up from germline, CDR1 is SGHKS and CDR2 is YYEKEE (reference sequence). With 4 bases clipped from V and 6 bases from J, the junction kept 5 bases outside the gene matches. The CDR3 protein is CASSTGTSGADTQYF. The CDR3 DNA reads as TGTGCCAGCAGCACGGGGACTAGCGGGGCGGATACGCAGTATTTT.